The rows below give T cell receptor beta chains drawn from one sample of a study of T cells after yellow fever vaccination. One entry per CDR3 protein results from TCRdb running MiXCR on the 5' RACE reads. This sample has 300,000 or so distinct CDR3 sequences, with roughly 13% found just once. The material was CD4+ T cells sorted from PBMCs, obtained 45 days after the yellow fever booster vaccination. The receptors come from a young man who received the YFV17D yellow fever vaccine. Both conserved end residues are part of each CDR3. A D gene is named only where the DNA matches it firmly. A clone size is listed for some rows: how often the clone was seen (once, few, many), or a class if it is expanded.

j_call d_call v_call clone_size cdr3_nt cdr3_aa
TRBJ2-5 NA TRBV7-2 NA TGTGCCAGCAGCCCAGGGACCCTCCAAGAGACCCAGTACTTC CASSPGTLQETQYF
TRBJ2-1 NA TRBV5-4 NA TGTGCCAGCAGCTTGGCCTATGCTTCATCCCCCCAGTTCTTC CASSLAYASSPQFF
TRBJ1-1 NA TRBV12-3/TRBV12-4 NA TGTGCCAGCAGTTTTATGGGGTTAAACACTGAAGCTTTCTTT CASSFMGLNTEAFF
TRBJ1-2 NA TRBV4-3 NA TGCGCCAGCACTCCCACAAAGCCCTTCAACTATGGCTACACCTTC CASTPTKPFNYGYTF
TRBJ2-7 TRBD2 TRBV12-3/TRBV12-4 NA TGTGCCAGCGGACTAGCGGGAGTAGACTACGAGCAGTACTTC CASGLAGVDYEQYF
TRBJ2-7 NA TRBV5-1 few TGCGCCAGCAGCTTACCAGGGGCCTGGGACGAGCAGTACTTC CASSLPGAWDEQYF
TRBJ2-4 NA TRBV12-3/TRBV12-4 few TGTGCCAGCAGAGAACAGGGCCACATTCAGTACTTC CASREQGHIQYF
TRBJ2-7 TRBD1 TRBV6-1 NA TGTGCCAGTCAGCGGGACAGGGACTACGAGCAGTACTTC CASQRDRDYEQYF
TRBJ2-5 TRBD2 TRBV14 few TGTGCCAGCAGCCGCGGCGCTAGCGGGAGGGTCGGAGAGACCCAGTACTTC CASSRGASGRVGETQYF
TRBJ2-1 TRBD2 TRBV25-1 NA TGTGCCAGCAGTGAATGGGGTAGCGGGAGGAAAAGCTCCTACAATGAGCAGTTCTTC CASSEWGSGRKSSYNEQFF
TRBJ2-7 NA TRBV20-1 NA TGCAGTGCCATGGCACAGCGCTCCTACGAGCAGTACTTC CSAMAQRSYEQYF
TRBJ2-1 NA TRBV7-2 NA TGTGCCAGCAGCGCACCTCTTTTTGGTGAGCAGTTCTTC CASSAPLFGEQFF
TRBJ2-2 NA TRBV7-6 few TGTGCCAGCAGCGCCTCCATGGGACGGGAGCTGTTTTTT CASSASMGRELFF
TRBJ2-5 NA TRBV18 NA TGTGCCAGCTCACCCGGGCGAAAGGAGACCCAGTACTTC CASSPGRKETQYF
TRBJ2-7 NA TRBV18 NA TGTGCCAGCTCACCATCGAGGAAAGGGATATCCTACGAGCAGTACTTC CASSPSRKGISYEQYF
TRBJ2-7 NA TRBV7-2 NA TGTGCCAGCCGGACTTCCGTCCCCTACGAGCAGTACTTC CASRTSVPYEQYF
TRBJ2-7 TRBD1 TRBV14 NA TGTGCCAGCAGCTATAAGGGACAGAGCTCCTACGAGCAGTACTTC CASSYKGQSSYEQYF
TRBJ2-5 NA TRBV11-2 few TGTGCCAGCACCAGTGTCGTGGGTTTCGCCCAAGAGACCCAGTACTTC CASTSVVGFAQETQYF
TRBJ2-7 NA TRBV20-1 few TGCAGTGCTAGACGGGCGGCCCTCGCCTACGAGCAGTACTTC CSARRAALAYEQYF
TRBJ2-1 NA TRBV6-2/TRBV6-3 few TGTGCCAGCAGTTACCGCCTGGGGCCTGGGGATGAGCAGTTCTTC CASSYRLGPGDEQFF
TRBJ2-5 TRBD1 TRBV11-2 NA TGTGCCAGCAGCTCTATCTCCGGACAGGCAGAGACCCAGTACTTC CASSSISGQAETQYF
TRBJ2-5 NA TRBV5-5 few TGTGCCAGCAGGGTAACAGAGACCCAGTACTTC CASRVTETQYF
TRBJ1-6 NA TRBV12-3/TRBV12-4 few TGTGCCAGCAGTTTTGGCGGCTCACCCCTCCACTTT CASSFGGSPLHF
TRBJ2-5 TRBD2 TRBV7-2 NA TGTGCCAGCAGCTTGCAAGCGGCGGGAGTTAAGGAGACCCAGTACTTC CASSLQAAGVKETQYF
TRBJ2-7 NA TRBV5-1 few TGCGCCAGCAGCTTGGGAGCTGGCAGGAGCTCCTACGAGCAGTACTTC CASSLGAGRSSYEQYF
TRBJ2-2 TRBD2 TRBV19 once TGTGCCAGTAGTAGCGGGAGTATTAACACCGGGGAGCTGTTTTTT CASSSGSINTGELFF
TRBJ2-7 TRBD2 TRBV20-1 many TGCAGTGCTATAAGGTCCGGGACCGGGGGGTACGAGCAGTACTTC CSAIRSGTGGYEQYF
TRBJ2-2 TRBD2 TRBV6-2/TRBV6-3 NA TGTGCCAGCAGCCCCGGGGGACTAGTCGCGAACACCGGGGAGCTGTTTTTT CASSPGGLVANTGELFF
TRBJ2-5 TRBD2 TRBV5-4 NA TGTGCCAGCAGTCTCAAACTAGCGGGACAAGAGAACCAGTACTTC CASSLKLAGQENQYF
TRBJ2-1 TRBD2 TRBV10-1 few TGCGCCAGCAGTGAGTCGGGCATGGGTAGGCCGAGCGGGAGTCTCAATGAGCAGTTCTTC CASSESGMGRPSGSLNEQFF
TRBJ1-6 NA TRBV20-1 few TGCAGTGCTAGAGTGGGGTATAATTCACCCCTCCACTTT CSARVGYNSPLHF
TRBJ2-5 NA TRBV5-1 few TGCGCCAGCAGATTAGGACGGGAAGAGACCCAGTACTTC CASRLGREETQYF
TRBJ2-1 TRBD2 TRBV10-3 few TGTGCCAGCGCACTAGCGGGAGTAAAAAATGAGCAGTTCTTC CASALAGVKNEQFF
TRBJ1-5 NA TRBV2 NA TGTGCCAGCAGTGAACAGCTTCATAGCAATCAGCCCCAGCATTTT CASSEQLHSNQPQHF
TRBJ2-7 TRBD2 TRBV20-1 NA TGCAGTGCTGATAGCGGGACCCACTACGCGCAGTACTTC CSADSGTHYAQYF
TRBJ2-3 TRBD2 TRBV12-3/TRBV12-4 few TGTGCCAGCAGTTTAGCTGGGGTCGGGGGGGCAGATACGCAGTATTTT CASSLAGVGGADTQYF
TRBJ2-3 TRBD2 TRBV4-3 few TGCGCCAGCAGCCCTGACGCTAGCGGGTTCACAGATACGCAGTATTTT CASSPDASGFTDTQYF
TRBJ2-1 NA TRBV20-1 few TGCAGTGCTAGATTTGGGGTTAGCTGGAATGAGCAGTTCTTC CSARFGVSWNEQFF
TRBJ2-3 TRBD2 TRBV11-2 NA TGTGCCAGCAGCTTTCGGGCCTCGACTAGCGGGAGGGCCCTCGGCACAGATACGCAGTATTTT CASSFRASTSGRALGTDTQYF
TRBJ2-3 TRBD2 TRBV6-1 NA TGTGCCAGCACCATTGGGGGAGGGCCCACAGATACGCAGTATTTT CASTIGGGPTDTQYF
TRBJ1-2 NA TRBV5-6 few TGTGCCAGCAGACGACGTACAGCTAACTATGGCTACACCTTC CASRRRTANYGYTF
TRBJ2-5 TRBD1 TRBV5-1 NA TGCGCCAGCAGCGTCGGACAGGGGGGAAAGACCCAGTACTTC CASSVGQGGKTQYF
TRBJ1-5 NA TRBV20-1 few TGCAGTGCTAGCTCCAAGCGTTGGGGTTGGGATCAGCCCCAGCATTTT CSASSKRWGWDQPQHF
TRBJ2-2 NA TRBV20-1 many TGCAGTGCTAGATCGACCGGGGAGCTGTTTTTT CSARSTGELFF
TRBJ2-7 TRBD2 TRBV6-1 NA TGTGCCAGCAGGCCGGAAGGGGTGGCTAGCGGGAAGCGGGCCTACGAGCAGTACTTC CASRPEGVASGKRAYEQYF
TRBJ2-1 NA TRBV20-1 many TGCAGTGCTAAAGCGGCCCTAGGCAGAAATGAGCAGTTCTTC CSAKAALGRNEQFF